This TCR beta chain was profiled in a study of blood T cell repertoires in COVID-19. Libraries were prepared by immunoSEQ multiplex PCR; TCRdb keeps only in-frame clonotypes and omits some of them. Seen here are around 280,000 clones, around 88% observed once, and the top ten hold around 5.8%. The clonotype comes from a woman aged 40 to 55 who had recovered from COVID-19. The material sequenced was PBMCs or T cells enriched from blood (not recorded which).

CDR3 sequence reads: CASRFAGFREQYF. CDR3 coding DNA: TGTGCCAGCAGATTCGCGGGATTTCGGGAGCAGTACTTC. V and J are TRBV7-3 and TRBJ2-7; TRBD2 might be the D (6 bases). The germline gives CDR1 SGHTA, CDR2 FQGTGA. V shed 6 bases and J shed 7 bases, with 16 bases lying between them. The CDR3 spans 13 residues. The variable domain in full, completed from reference TRBV7-3 and TRBJ2-7, reads GAGVSQTPSNKVTEKGKYVELRCDPISGHTALYWYRQSLGQGPEFLIYFQGTGAADDSGLPNDRFFAVRPEGSVSTLKIQRTERGDSAVYLCASRFAGFREQYFGPGTRLTVT.